A single sample is the source of the 4 T cell receptor beta chains below, sequenced in a study of blood T cell repertoires in COVID-19. Using immunoSEQ multiplex PCR, the repertoire was profiled, and TCRdb retains in-frame clones only, with some absent. The sample has some 200,000 clones; 87% are singletons. The sample was PBMCs or T cells enriched from blood (not recorded which). Source of these receptors: a man aged 18-30 years with acute COVID-19.

The V call is TRBV30, the J call TRBJ1-3; no reliable D call. CDR3 length equals 15 residues. The V gene lost 1 base and the J gene lost 1 base, with 11 bases spanning the gap. Germline V gene lookup returns CDR1 GTSNPN and CDR2 SVGIG (reference sequence). The DNA for the CDR3 is TGTGCCTGGAGTGGCCAGGATCTATCTGGAAACACCATATATTTT. Translated, it gives CAWSGQDLSGNTIYF.

The rearrangement links TRBV30 to TRBJ1-1; TRBD1 matches 8 bases. J was trimmed by 9 bases and V by 0 bases; bases with no gene match: 9. Germline lookup yields CDR1 GTSNPN and CDR2 SVGIG (reference sequence). The CDR3 has 14 amino acids. CDR3 loop: CAWSVGGRDRQAFF. The CDR3 DNA reads TGTGCCTGGAGTGTAGGGGGCCGGGACAGGCAAGCTTTCTTT.

The chain joins TRBV9 to TRBJ2-3, with a weak D call TRBD2 (6 bases). The CDR3 runs 16 residues. Germline CDR1 SGDLS, CDR2 YYNGEE. The ends were cut back, 1 base at V and 0 bases at J, with 12 bases in the middle. The CDR3 loop is CASSVLSGTSTDTQYF. DNA of the CDR3: TGTGCCAGCAGCGTACTTAGCGGAACCAGCACAGATACGCAGTATTTT.

The chain employs TRBV28 and TRBJ2-5; TRBD2 matches at 10 bases. The CDR3 covers 17 residues. Germline loops: CDR1 MDHEN, CDR2 SYDVKM. V gave up 5 bases and J gave up 5 bases; unmatched junction bases: 14. The CDR3 coding sequence is TGTGCCAGCAGTACGTTAACTAGCGGGAAGCTCCGGGAGACCCAGTACTTC. It yields the protein CASSTLTSGKLRETQYF.